A single sample is the source of the 2 T cell receptor beta chains below, sequenced in a study of blood T cell repertoires in COVID-19. Produced via immunoSEQ multiplex PCR; TCRdb's table is partial and in-frame only. Among around 64,000 clones listed, 70% to 90% were seen once. The sequencing input was peripheral blood. The receptors stem from a man aged 25 to 45 with acute or convalescent COVID-19.

V usage is TRBV7-3 and J usage is TRBJ1-2; weak D call: TRBD1 (5 bases). Per the germline V gene, CDR1 is SGHTA and CDR2 is FQGTGA. This CDR3 region has 12 residues. Trimming left V 4 bases short and J 8 bases short, with 11 bases between. The CDR3 sequence is CASSSGVEGYTF. The CDR3 DNA reads as TGTGCCAGCAGCTCGGGGGTAGAAGGCTACACCTTC.

This sequence joins TRBV13 and TRBJ2-3, with 11 bases identical to TRBD2. V lost 5 bases and J lost 3; bases outside the gene matches: 7. Germline lookup yields CDR1 PRHDT and CDR2 FYEKMQ (reference sequence). CDR3 length equals 16 residues. CDR3 DNA sequence: TGTGCCAGCAGCGTAGAGACTAGCGGGGAGACAGATACGCAGTATTTT. Protein: CASSVETSGETDTQYF.